The next 29 T cell receptor beta chains were all read from a single sample in a study of CXCR3-negative and CXCR3-positive naive CD8 T cells. Through 5' RACE with UMI labels, the TRB cDNA libraries were prepared. For each CDR3 protein, TCRdb gives one entry from its re-call of the 5' RACE reads, without DNA. This sample contains about 56,000 distinct CDR3 sequences. The sequencing sample was made of memory CD8+ T cells from blood. The receptors stem from a human donor in good health. Some clones in this sample may be carry-over from other donors' samples.

This chain uses TRBV29-1 with TRBJ2-3; TCRdb proposes TRBD2, but this gene call is untestable without DNA. Per germline, CDR1 SQVTM and CDR2 ANQGSEA. The CDR3 has 14 amino acids. CDR3 region: CSVAQEGVWDTQYF.

CDR3 loop: CASSQGLPLGDEQFF. The rearrangement links TRBV7-8 to TRBJ2-1; TCRdb's D call, TRBD2, is unchecked because there is no DNA. Germline CDR1 SGHVS, CDR2 FQNEAQ. The CDR3 has 15 residues.

The chain uses TRBV19 and TRBJ2-7; TCRdb lists TRBD1, though no DNA is available to test this call. The CDR3 totals 14 residues. The germline gives CDR1 LNHDA, CDR2 SQIVND (reference sequence). CDR3 sequence reads: CASSGQGRDYEQYF.

The chain carries TRBV28 and TRBJ2-4. Germline lookup yields CDR1 MDHEN and CDR2 SYDVKM. This CDR3 has 15 residues. The CDR3 here is CASSWTLVAKNIQYF.

The chain recombines TRBV21-1 with TRBJ1-5; TCRdb's D gene call, TRBD1, goes unchecked for lack of DNA. TRBV21-1 is given as a pseudogene. The CDR3 is 15 residues long. The CDR3 spells CASSLGQHSNQPQHF.

This chain joins TRBV20-1 and TRBJ2-5; TCRdb reports TRBD2, a call that lacks DNA to check it against. Germline loops: CDR1 DFQATT, CDR2 SNEGSKA (reference sequence). This CDR3 spans 15 amino acids. The CDR3 is CSALTSGRHKETQYF.

The gene calls are TRBV28 and TRBJ2-7. CDR3 length: 17 residues. Germline CDR1 reads MDHEN; CDR2 reads SYDVKM. This chain's CDR3 is CASSPLHRVVFSYEQYF.

CDR3 sequence: CASSQDPTSDIGGETQYF. The rearrangement links TRBV4-3 to TRBJ2-5; TCRdb returns TRBD2, unconfirmable since there is no DNA. The germline V gene has CDR1 LGHNA and CDR2 YSLEER. The CDR3 length is 18 residues.

The chain couples TRBV7-6 to TRBJ2-1; TCRdb returns TRBD1, unconfirmable since there is no DNA. Germline V lookup: CDR1 SGHVS, CDR2 FNYEAQ. The CDR3 runs to 14 residues. CDR3 residues: CASSLLGQGGEQFF.

The V gene is TRBV6-6, the J gene TRBJ2-5; the TCRdb call, TRBD1, lacks DNA for checking. The CDR3 totals 13 residues. Germline CDR1 MNHNY, CDR2 SVGAGI (reference sequence). The CDR3 reads CASSWTGRETQYF.

This chain links TRBV9 with TRBJ2-1; TCRdb's D gene call, TRBD2, goes unchecked for lack of DNA. The CDR3 consists of 15 residues. Looked up from germline, CDR1 is SGDLS and CDR2 is YYNGEE. The chain's CDR3 is CASSGGLAEKETQYF.

The chain has TRBV19 and TRBJ2-3; TCRdb selects TRBD2, and the lack of DNA leaves this call unchecked. The CDR3 spans 19 residues. CDR1 LNHDA and CDR2 SQIVND come from the germline V gene (reference sequence). CDR3 amino acids: CASALIGAYPRGVTDTQYF.

The V gene is TRBV6-5, the J gene TRBJ1-2; TCRdb calls TRBD1, which cannot be checked without DNA. The CDR3 sequence is 15 residues long. Germline loops: CDR1 MNHEY, CDR2 SVGAGI. This CDR3 reads CASSYRGSRQYGYTF.

V usage is TRBV5-5 and J usage is TRBJ2-1; TCRdb selects TRBD2, and the lack of DNA leaves this call unchecked. This CDR3 has 16 residues. CDR1 SGHKS and CDR2 YYEKEE come from the germline V gene (reference sequence). The CDR3 is CASSLASGSSYNEQFF.

This chain links TRBV6-4 with TRBJ2-6; there is no DNA to check the TCRdb D call of TRBD1. Germline-derived CDR1 and CDR2 are MRHNA and SNTAGT. The CDR3 contains 16 residues. Here the CDR3 reads CASSEVGGSGANVLTF.

This chain joins TRBV10-1 and TRBJ2-7; checking the TCRdb D call of TRBD1 is not possible without DNA. Germline V CDR1 and CDR2: WNHNN, SYGVQD (reference sequence). This CDR3 region has 12 residues. CDR3 amino acids: CASSQGADEQYF.

The CDR3 here is CASSQDSEAGELFF. V gene TRBV23-1 combines with J gene TRBJ2-2; the D call of TRBD1 rests on TCRdb alone, since no DNA is present to check it. TRBV23-1 carries the ORF label, with uncertain function. There are 14 residues in the CDR3.

The rearrangement links TRBV10-3 to TRBJ2-3; absent DNA, TCRdb's TRBD1 call cannot be checked. The CDR3 is 17 residues long. CDR1 and CDR2 (germline): ENHRY, SYGVKD. The CDR3 loop reads CAISESSGTGFTDTQYF.

The CDR3 reads CASSQVNEGPTGNFGSNQPQHF. The J gene is TRBJ1-5, the V gene TRBV3-1; TCRdb proposes TRBD1, but this gene call is untestable without DNA. Germline V gene lookup returns CDR1 LGHDT and CDR2 YNNKEL (reference sequence). This CDR3 has 22 residues. Full variable domain (rest looked up from reference TRBV3-1 and TRBJ1-5): DTAVSQTPKYLVTQMGNDKSIKCEQNLGHDTMYWYKQDSKKFLKIMFSYNNKELIINETVPNRFSPKSPDKAHLNLHINSLELGDSAVYFCASSQVNEGPTGNFGSNQPQHFGDGTRLSIL.

J is TRBJ2-1 and V is TRBV14. Germline loops: CDR1 SGHDN, CDR2 FVKESK. The CDR3 sequence is 12 residues long. The CDR3 sequence is CASGPHPTEQFF. Full variable domain (outside the CDR3, taken from reference TRBV14 and TRBJ2-1): EAGVTQFPSHSVIEKGQTVTLRCDPISGHDNLYWYRRVMGKEIKFLLHFVKESKQDESGMPNNRFLAERTGGTYSTLKVQPAELEDSGVYFCASGPHPTEQFFGPGTRLTVL.

Frequency places this clonotype as large. V gene TRBV6-4 combines with J gene TRBJ1-1; TCRdb returns TRBD1, unconfirmable since there is no DNA. CDR3 length equals 14 residues. In germline, CDR1 is MRHNA, CDR2 SNTAGT. The CDR3 loop is CASSPTDGRTEAFF.

CDR3 sequence: CSVEVGTVNTGELFF. The genes are TRBV29-1 and TRBJ2-2; TCRdb selects TRBD1, and the lack of DNA leaves this call unchecked. Germline V gene data show CDR1 as SQVTM and CDR2 as ANQGSEA. The CDR3 has 15 residues.

The chain combines TRBV6-6 with TRBJ2-3; TCRdb names TRBD2, which stays unverified in the absence of DNA. The V gene's germline CDR1 is MNHNY and CDR2 SVGAGI (reference sequence). There are 18 residues in the CDR3. CDR3 sequence: CASSPLHPQDSSTDTQYF.

The chain is built from TRBV4-2 and TRBJ2-1; TCRdb outputs TRBD2, but without DNA this stays unchecked. Germline CDR1 LGHNA, CDR2 YNFKEQ. The CDR3 sequence is 16 residues long. The CDR3 protein is CASSQDMPSGSNEQFF.

The rearrangement uses TRBV7-9 and TRBJ2-1; with no DNA, the TCRdb D assignment of TRBD2 cannot be verified. CDR3 length: 14 residues. Looked up from germline, CDR1 is SEHNR and CDR2 is FQNEAQ (reference sequence). Here the CDR3 reads CASSLVGLAHEQFF.

The chain employs TRBV7-9 and TRBJ2-7; TCRdb indicates TRBD1, and absent DNA this call remains unverified. The germline V gene has CDR1 SEHNR and CDR2 FQNEAQ (reference sequence). The length of the CDR3 is 18 residues. The CDR3 protein is CASSLAPTGQGLFHEQYF.

V and J are TRBV7-9 and TRBJ2-7; the TCRdb D gene call, TRBD1, has no DNA to confirm it. This CDR3 spans 13 amino acids. Germline CDR1 reads SEHNR; CDR2 reads FQNEAQ (reference sequence). This CDR3 is CASGGAAAYEQYF.

The genes are TRBV6-2 or TRBV6-3 and TRBJ2-2; TCRdb proposes TRBD1, but this gene call is untestable without DNA. The germline V gene encodes CDR1 MNHEY and CDR2 SVGEGT. This CDR3 is 14 amino acids long. The CDR3 spells CASDRGANTGELFF.

The J gene is TRBJ1-1, the V gene TRBV7-6. CDR1 and CDR2 (germline): SGHVS, FNYEAQ. CDR3 length equals 14 residues. CDR3 loop: CASSAAGQNTEAFF.